This T cell receptor (beta chain) was identified during a study of metastatic and nonmetastatic thyroid tumors (dated by TCRdb to the early 2020s). Looking at the study overall: Repertoires were compared across peripheral blood and tumor or nodule tissue samples from malignant and benign thyroid patients. Overall study outcomes, separate from this receptor: In both blood and tumor samples, malignant tumors were reported to have significantly higher TCR beta diversity than benign nodules.

Library prep was done by PCR. These reads were obtained on an Illumina HiSeq 4000. The TCR beta-chain CDR3 region of each patient was profiled by high-throughput sequencing. In the original analysis: Drawing on CDR3 differences between clinicopathological groups, the researchers built a classifier meant to tell apart patients with distant-metastatic papillary thyroid cancer. The Shannon index was used to assess repertoire diversity, and the Morisita-Horn index was used to assess tumor-blood repertoire similarity. TCRdb reanalyzed the raw reads on its own, using fastp at Q25 for trimming and MiXCR for clone calling, and kept in-frame beta chains. The V and J calls shown here were made by TCRdb, not taken from the authors' results. A total of some 11,000 clones appear in this sample, roughly a third of them only once. The top ten hold approximately 12% of the sample. The CDR3 has 15 amino acids, counting the end cysteine and phenylalanine. The kept DNA is CDR3 alone, 45 bases in frame from the first base. Relative to germline, V is missing 6 bases and J is missing 1 base, with 8 bases of the junction outside any gene match. The germline V gene (reference sequence) sets CDR1 to LNHDA and CDR2 to SQIVND.

Comment on this clone: Its antigen remains undetermined. Base qualities are not recorded, but no much larger clone differs from it by a single base.

No patient had received any treatment before thyroid surgery. Using T-cell receptor beta sequencing, the researchers looked back retrospectively at clinical samples from patients, gathered between about 2011 and 2018. The rearrangement combines TRBV19 with TRBJ2-7, with 8 middle bases fitting TRBD1. The sequenced sample consisted of tumor tissue. This TCR was sampled from a female donor with papillary thyroid cancer or a benign thyroid nodule (not recorded which). Some clones in this sample may be carry-over from other donors' samples. The bases are TGTGCCAGTAGCCGCCGTACAGGGGGATCCTACGAGCAGTACTTC. It is translated as CASSRRTGGSYEQYF.